These T cell receptor beta chains were read from a single sample in a study of cytomegalovirus exposure and HLA in healthy donors. Produced via immunoSEQ multiplex PCR; TCRdb's table is partial and in-frame only. Of approximately 100,000 clones in the sample, just over 70% were seen once. The sequenced material came from PBMCs. Receptors were obtained from a boy aged 5-17 years in good health and CMV-seronegative. The conserved cysteine and the conserved F or W are not part of the CDR3 here.

TRBV6-4	TRBJ2-3	ASSDSAGGADTQY
TRBV28	TRBJ2-5	ASRSPGGIQGKTQY
TRBV27	TRBJ1-2	ASRTGALFGYT
TRBV29-1	TRBJ2-3	SVGLARDRVTDTQY
TRBV5-4	TRBJ1-2	ASRRQGLANYGYT
TRBV28	TRBJ2-1	ASSLGGAHGANEQF
TRBV6-6	TRBJ2-5	ASSYSRGGRAETQY
TRBV7-9	TRBJ1-1	ATPLGPAVNTEAF
TRBV5-1	TRBJ1-6	ASSGQGESPLH
TRBV6-4	TRBJ2-7	ASSADSSSYEQY
TRBV7-9	TRBJ2-7	ASSGKRDLSYEQY
TRBV5-6	TRBJ1-2	ASSLWAPGGYT
TRBV5-5	TRBJ2-3	ASSRFPGLAGGWD
TRBV4-3	TRBJ1-4	ASSDRRLANEKLF
TRBV2	TRBJ1-5	ASSGPWIGDSQGFRHQPQH
TRBV29-1	TRBJ1-2	SARDRASSYGYT
TRBV5-1	TRBJ2-1	ATSRSAGYNEQF
TRBV10-3	TRBJ2-7	AISGDRESYEQY
TRBV18	TRBJ1-1	ASSPPWAGEAF
TRBV4-1	TRBJ2-7	ASSHSPDSSYEQY
TRBV6-1	TRBJ1-1	ASSENWGESEAF
TRBV19	TRBJ1-1	ASSMGTHTEAF
TRBV5-4	TRBJ2-1	ASSLPEGARNNEQF
TRBV30	TRBJ2-7	AWSGQGGEQY